The clone carrying this T cell receptor (beta chain) was recorded once. The sample originates from a study of blood T cell repertoires in COVID-19. Study in general: The samples span acute and convalescent COVID-19 from the United States, Italy and Spain.

Trimming stripped 3 bases from V and 1 base from J, with 15 bases between. Germline loops: CDR1 LNHDA, CDR2 SQIVND (reference sequence). The CDR3 has 16 amino acids. Original processing methods: Estimation of nucleated cell counts relied on the amplification of reference gene primers. Here immunoSEQ multiplex PCR was the method, and the copy in TCRdb shows in-frame clones only, minus some. The V and J calls and the clone size are those of that table, but D and trimming were determined from the DNA. The sample lists more than 400,000 clones, about 85% occurring once. Assignment of participants to cohorts was predicated upon participant-reported clinical history. Either two negative PCRs, clearance, or symptom resolution qualified Cohort 3 donors as recovered.

V is TRBV19 and J is TRBJ1-2; D possibly corresponds to TRBD1 (6 bases). The sample was PBMCs or T cells enriched from blood (not recorded which). The TCR was taken from a young woman who had recovered from COVID-19. This CDR3 is CASSIGEYRDNYGYTF. DNA for the CDR3: TGTGCCAGTAGTATTGGGGAGTACAGGGATAACTATGGCTACACCTTC.